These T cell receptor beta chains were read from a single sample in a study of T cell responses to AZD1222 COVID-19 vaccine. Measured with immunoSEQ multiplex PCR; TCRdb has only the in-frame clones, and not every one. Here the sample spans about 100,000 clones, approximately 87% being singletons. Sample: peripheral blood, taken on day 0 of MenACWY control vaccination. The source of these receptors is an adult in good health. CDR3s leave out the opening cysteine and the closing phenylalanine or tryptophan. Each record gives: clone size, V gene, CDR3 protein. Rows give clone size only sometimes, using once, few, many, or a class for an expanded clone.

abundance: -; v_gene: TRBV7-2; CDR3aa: ASSPPSSGNTGELF
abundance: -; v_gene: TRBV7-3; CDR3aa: ASSERLSPGTGELF
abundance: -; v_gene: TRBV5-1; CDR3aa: ASTITGGNEKLF
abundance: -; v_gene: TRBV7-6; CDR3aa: ASSLNIPTGGASNEQF
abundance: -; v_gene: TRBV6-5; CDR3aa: ASRGGYTEAF
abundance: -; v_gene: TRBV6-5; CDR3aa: ASKTTGVDEQY
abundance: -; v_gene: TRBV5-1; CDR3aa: ASSMDGGNSPLH
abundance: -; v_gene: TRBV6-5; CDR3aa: ASSYSGVSYEQY
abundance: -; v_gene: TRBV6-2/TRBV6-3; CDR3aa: ASSRTSGGAGGELF
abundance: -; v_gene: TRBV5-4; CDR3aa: ASSLPPGDTQY
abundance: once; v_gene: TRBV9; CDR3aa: ASSQGGRVNEKLF
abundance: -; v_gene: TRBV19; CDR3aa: ASMGQMNTGELF
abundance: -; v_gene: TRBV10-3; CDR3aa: AISESRDRSYEQY
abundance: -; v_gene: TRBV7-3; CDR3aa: ASSPLGTPRETQY
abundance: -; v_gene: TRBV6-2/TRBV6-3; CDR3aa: ASSYTRTEKLF
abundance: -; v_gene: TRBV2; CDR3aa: ASGGTGADGELF
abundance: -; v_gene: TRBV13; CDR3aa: ASSFTFSGALAF
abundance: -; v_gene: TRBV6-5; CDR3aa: ASSYRDSPLH
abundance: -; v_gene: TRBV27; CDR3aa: ASSLTLRASGSPLH
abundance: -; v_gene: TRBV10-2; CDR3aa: ASRDRGGETQY
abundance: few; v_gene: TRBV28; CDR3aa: ASSLRRGGQPQH
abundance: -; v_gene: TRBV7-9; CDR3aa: ASSPRGSGANVLT
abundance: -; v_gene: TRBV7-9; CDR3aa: ASSRWTGSGGNTEAF
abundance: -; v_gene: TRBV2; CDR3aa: ASSEGTGNTIY
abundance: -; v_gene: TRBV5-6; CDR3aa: ASSLVGEIFPGYT
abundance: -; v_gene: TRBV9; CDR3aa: ASSIRQDSSPLH
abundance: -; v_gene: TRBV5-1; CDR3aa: ASSLGVGDGYT
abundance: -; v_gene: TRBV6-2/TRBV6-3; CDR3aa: ASSYRGAGDTSSYNEQF
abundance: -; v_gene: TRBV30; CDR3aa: AWSRGRNYGYT
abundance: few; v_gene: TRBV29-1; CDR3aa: SVVGQGREKLF
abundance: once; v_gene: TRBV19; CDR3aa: ASMGFYNEQF
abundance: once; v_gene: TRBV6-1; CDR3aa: ASSEGAGVDYGYT
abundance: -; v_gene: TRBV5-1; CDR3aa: ASSLAGANEKLF
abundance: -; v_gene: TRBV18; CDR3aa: ASSTTGTRSTDTQY
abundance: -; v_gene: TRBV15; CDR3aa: ATREDYNSPLH
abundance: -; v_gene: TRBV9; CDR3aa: ASSAQGVEKLF
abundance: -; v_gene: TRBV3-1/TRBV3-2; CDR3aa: ASSLGLGGTNSPLH
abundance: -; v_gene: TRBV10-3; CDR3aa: AISEPRTGNEAF
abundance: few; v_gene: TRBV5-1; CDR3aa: ASSPGGQGKDTQY
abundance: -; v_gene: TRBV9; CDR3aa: ASSVELREAAYEQY
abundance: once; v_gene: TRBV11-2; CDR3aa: ASSLSGQGTYEQY
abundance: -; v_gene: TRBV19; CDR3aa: ASRDDYYEQY